The entry that follows covers one T cell receptor (beta chain) sequence. As originally analysed: Amplified reference gene primers provided the basis for estimating nucleated cell counts. Using immunoSEQ multiplex PCR, the repertoire was profiled, and TCRdb retains in-frame clones only, with some absent. V, J and clone size reflect that table, while D and trimming were determined from the DNA. Of 210,000 or so clones in the sample, 83% were seen once. These data come from a study of blood T cell repertoires in COVID-19. Germline V gives CDR1 GTSNPN, CDR2 SVGIG (reference sequence). Between the trimmed V and J ends, which lost 5 bases and 12 bases, there was a span of 23 bases. The CDR3 is 15 residues long.

The sequence came from a woman aged 30 to 39 with COVID-19, enrolled during active disease. J is TRBJ1-6 and V is TRBV30; TRBD1 is a possible D gene (6 bases). Sequenced sample: peripheral blood. As DNA, the CDR3 is TGTGCCTGGGGTCCCGTTGGGGACACTCGCGGACCCCTCCACTTT. It translates to CAWGPVGDTRGPLHF.